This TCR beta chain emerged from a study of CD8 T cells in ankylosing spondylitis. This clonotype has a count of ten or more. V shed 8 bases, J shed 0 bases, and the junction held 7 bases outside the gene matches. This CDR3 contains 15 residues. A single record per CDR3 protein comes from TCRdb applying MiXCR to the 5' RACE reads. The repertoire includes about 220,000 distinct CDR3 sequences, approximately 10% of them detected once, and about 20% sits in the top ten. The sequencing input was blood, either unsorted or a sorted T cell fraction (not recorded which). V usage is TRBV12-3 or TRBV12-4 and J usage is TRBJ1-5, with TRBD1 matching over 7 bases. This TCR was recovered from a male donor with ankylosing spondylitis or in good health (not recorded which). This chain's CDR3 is CASVAGGGSNQPQHF. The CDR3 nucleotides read TGTGCCAGCGTTGCAGGGGGGGGTAGCAATCAGCCCCAGCATTTT.